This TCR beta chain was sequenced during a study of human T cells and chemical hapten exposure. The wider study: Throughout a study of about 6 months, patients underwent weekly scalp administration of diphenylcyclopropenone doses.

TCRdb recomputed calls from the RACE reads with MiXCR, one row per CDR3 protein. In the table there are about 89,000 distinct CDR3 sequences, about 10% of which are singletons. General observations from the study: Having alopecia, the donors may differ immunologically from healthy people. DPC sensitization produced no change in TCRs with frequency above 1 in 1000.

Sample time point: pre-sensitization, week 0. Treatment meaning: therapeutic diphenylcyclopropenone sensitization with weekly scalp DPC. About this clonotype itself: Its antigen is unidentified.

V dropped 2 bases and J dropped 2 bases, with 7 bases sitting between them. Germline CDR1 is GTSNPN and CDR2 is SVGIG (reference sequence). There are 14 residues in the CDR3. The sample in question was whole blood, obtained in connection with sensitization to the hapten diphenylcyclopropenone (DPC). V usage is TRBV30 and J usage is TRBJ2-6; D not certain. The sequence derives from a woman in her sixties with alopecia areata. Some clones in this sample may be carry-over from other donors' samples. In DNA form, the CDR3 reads TGTGCCTGGAGTCGAGGCCCTGGGGCCAACGTCCTGACTTTC. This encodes CAWSRGPGANVLTF. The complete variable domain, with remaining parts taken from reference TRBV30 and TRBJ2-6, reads SQTIHQWPATLVQPVGSPLSLECTVEGTSNPNLYWYRQAAGRGLQLLFYSVGIGQISSEVPQNLSASRPQDRQFILSSKKLLLSDSGFYLCAWSRGPGANVLTFGAGSRLTVL.